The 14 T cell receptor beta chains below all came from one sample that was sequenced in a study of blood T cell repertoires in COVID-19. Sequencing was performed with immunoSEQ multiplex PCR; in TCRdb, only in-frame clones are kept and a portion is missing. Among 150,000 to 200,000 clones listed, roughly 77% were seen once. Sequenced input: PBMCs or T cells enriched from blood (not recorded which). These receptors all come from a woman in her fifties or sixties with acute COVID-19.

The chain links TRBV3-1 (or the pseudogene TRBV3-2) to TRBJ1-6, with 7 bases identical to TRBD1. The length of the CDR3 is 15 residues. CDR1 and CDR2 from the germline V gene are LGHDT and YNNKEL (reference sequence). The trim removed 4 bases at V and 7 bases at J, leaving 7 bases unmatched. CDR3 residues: CASSRAQGNNSPLHF. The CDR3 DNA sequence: TGTGCCAGCAGCCGAGCACAGGGGAACAATTCACCCCTCCACTTT.

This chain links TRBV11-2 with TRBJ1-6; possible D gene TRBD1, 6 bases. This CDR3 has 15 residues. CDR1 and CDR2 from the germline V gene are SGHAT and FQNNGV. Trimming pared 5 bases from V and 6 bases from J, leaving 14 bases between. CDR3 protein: CASSLQQGTNSPLHF. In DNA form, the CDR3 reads TGTGCCAGCAGCCTTCAACAGGGTACTAATTCACCCCTCCACTTT.

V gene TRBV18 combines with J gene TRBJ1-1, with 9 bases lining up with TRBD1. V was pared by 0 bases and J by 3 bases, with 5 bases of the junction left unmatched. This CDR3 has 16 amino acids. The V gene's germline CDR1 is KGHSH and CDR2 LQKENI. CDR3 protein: CASSPPNRGPDTEAFF. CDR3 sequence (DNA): TGTGCCAGCTCACCACCCAACAGGGGGCCGGACACTGAAGCTTTCTTT.

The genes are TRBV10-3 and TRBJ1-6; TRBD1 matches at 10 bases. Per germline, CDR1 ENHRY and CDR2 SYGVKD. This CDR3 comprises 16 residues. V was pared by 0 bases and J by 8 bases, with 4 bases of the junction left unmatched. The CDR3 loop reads CAISESGGQGYSPLHF. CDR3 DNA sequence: TGTGCCATCAGTGAGTCAGGGGGACAGGGGTATTCACCCCTCCACTTT.

CDR3: CASSLLGTGFNEQFF. CDR3 nucleotides: TGTGCCAGCAGTTTATTGGGGACAGGGTTCAATGAGCAGTTCTTC. The V and J genes are TRBV27 and TRBJ2-1; 9 bases line up with TRBD1. Germline CDR1 and CDR2: MNHEY and SMNVEV (reference sequence). The CDR3 loop spans 15 amino acids. V shed 1 base and J 6 bases; nucleotides not matched to a gene: 4.

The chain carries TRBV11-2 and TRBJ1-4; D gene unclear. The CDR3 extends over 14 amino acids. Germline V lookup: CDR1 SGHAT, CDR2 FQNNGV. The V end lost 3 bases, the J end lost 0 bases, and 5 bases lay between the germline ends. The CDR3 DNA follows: TGTGCCAGCAGCTTTCTTGCAACTAATGAAAAACTGTTTTTT. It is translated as CASSFLATNEKLFF.

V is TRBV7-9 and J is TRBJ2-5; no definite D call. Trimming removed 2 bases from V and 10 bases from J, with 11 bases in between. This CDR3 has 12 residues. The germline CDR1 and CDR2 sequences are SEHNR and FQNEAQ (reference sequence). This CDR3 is CASSLQMAVQYF. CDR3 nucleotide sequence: TGTGCCAGCAGCTTACAGATGGCGGTCCAGTACTTC. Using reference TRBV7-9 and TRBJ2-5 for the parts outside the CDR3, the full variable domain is DTGVSQNPRHKITKRGQNVTFRCDPISEHNRLYWYRQTLGQGPEFLTYFQNEAQLEKSRLLSDRFSAERPKGSFSTLEIQRTEQGDSAMYLCASSLQMAVQYFGPGTRLLVL.

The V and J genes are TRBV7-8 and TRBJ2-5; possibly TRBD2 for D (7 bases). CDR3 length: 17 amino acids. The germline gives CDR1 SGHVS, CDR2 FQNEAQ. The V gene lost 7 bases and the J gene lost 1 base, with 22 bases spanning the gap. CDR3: CASTERVAGAFQETQYF. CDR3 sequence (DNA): TGTGCCAGCACCGAGAGGGTCGCGGGGGCTTTCCAAGAGACCCAGTACTTC.

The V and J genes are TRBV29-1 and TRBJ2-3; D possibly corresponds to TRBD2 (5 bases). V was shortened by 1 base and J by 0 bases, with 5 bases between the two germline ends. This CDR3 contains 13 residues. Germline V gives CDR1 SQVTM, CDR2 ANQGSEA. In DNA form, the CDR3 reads TGCAGCGTTGAAGGGACTAGCACAGATACGCAGTATTTT. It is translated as CSVEGTSTDTQYF.

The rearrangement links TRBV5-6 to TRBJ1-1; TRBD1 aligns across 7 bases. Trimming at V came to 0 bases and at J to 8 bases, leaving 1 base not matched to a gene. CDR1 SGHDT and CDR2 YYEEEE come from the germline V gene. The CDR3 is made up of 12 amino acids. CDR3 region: CASSLAQGEAFF. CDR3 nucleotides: TGTGCCAGCAGCTTGGCACAGGGGGAAGCTTTCTTT.

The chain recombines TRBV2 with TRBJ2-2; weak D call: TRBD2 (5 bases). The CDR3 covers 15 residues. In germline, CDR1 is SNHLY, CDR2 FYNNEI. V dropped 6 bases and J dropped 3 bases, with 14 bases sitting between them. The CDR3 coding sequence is TGTGCCAGCAGCGGGGTTGGTCCTTACACCGGGGAGCTGTTTTTT. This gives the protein CASSGVGPYTGELFF.

DNA for the CDR3: TGCGCCAGCAGCCAGGAGGGGCTGCGGGAGAACACTGAAGCTTTCTTT. The encoded protein is CASSQEGLRENTEAFF. This chain uses TRBV4-1 with TRBJ1-1; a weak D match, TRBD1 (5 bases). The CDR3 covers 16 residues. Germline loops: CDR1 MGHRA, CDR2 YSYEKL. V was pared by 3 bases and J by 1 base, with 15 bases between.

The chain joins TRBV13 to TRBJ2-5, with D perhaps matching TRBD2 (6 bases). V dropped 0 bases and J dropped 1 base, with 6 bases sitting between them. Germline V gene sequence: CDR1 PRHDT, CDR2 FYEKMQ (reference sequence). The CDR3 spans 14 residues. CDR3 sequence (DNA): TGTGCCAGCAGCTTAGGGGGGGGCCAAGAGACCCAGTACTTC. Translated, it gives CASSLGGGQETQYF.

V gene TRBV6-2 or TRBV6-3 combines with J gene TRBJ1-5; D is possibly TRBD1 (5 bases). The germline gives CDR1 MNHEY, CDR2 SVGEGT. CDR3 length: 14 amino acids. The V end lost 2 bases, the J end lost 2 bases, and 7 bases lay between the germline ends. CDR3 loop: CASSYAGGNQPQHF. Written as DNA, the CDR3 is TGTGCCAGCAGTTACGCGGGGGGCAATCAGCCCCAGCATTTT.